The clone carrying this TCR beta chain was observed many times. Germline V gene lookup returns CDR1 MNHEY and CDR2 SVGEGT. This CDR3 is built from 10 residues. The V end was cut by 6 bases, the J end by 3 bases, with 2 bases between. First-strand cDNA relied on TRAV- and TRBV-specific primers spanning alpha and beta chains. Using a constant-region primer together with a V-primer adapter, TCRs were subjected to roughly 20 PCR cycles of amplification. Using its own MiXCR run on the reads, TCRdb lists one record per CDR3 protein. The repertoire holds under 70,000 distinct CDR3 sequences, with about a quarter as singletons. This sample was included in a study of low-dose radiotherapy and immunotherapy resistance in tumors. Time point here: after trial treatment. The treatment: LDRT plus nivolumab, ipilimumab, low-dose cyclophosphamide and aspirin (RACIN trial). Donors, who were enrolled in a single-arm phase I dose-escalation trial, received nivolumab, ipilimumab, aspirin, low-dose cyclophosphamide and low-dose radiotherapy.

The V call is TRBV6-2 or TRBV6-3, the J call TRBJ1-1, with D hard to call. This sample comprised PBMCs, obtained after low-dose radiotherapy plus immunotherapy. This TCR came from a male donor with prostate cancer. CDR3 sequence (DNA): TGTGCCAGCAGAGACACTGAAGCTTTCTTT. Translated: CASRDTEAFF.